Listed below are T cell receptor beta chains from one sample, sequenced in a study of blood T cell repertoires in COVID-19. Profiling relied on immunoSEQ multiplex PCR, and the TCRdb table lists in-frame clones only, not all of them. Counted here are 60,000 to 90,000 clones, 74% occurring once; the ten biggest clones make up 2.6%. Sequencing was done on a sample of peripheral blood. These receptors all stem from a human donor with acute or convalescent COVID-19. The donor label of this sample is uncertain. CDR3s include the opening cysteine and the closing phenylalanine or tryptophan. D genes are given only for firm matches. The size of a clone is reported for some rows only, either as once, few or many, or as a class for expanded clones.

D,J,V,size,CDR3,DNA
NA,TRBJ2-5,TRBV10-3,once,CAISASGTIGETQYF,TGTGCCATCAGTGCCTCCGGGACAATTGGAGAGACCCAGTACTTC
NA,TRBJ1-1,TRBV7-2,NA,CASSLNRNTEAFF,TGTGCCAGCAGCTTAAACAGGAACACTGAAGCTTTCTTT
TRBD1,TRBJ2-2,TRBV5-1,NA,CASSYQGDTGELFF,TGCGCCAGCAGCTATCAGGGGGACACCGGGGAGCTGTTTTTT
TRBD1,TRBJ1-6,TRBV9,few,CASSALTGNGSPLHF,TGTGCCAGCAGCGCCCTGACAGGGAACGGATCACCCCTCCACTTT
NA,TRBJ1-1,TRBV5-1,once,CASSGSQRRNTEAFF,TGCGCCAGCAGCGGTTCCCAGAGGAGGAACACTGAAGCTTTCTTT
NA,TRBJ1-5,TRBV12-5,NA,CASAHGGRDQPQHF,TGTGCTAGTGCCCACGGGGGACGGGATCAGCCCCAGCATTTT
NA,TRBJ2-1,TRBV25-1,NA,CASRDTLNEQFF,TGTGCCAGTCGGGACACCCTCAATGAGCAGTTCTTC
TRBD1,TRBJ1-5,TRBV2,NA,CASSDPLTGELIQPQHF,TGTGCCAGCAGTGACCCCTTGACAGGGGAACTCATTCAGCCCCAGCATTTT
NA,TRBJ1-2,TRBV21-1,NA,CASSLKGQGLWGYTF,TGTGCCAGCAGCCTTAAGGGACAGGGGTTATGGGGCTACACCTTC
NA,TRBJ2-2,TRBV24-1,NA,CATSARLANTGELFF,TGTGCCACCAGTGCGCGGCTCGCGAACACCGGGGAGCTGTTTTTT
TRBD2,TRBJ2-7,TRBV28,NA,CASTSGRAYEQYF,TGTGCCAGCACGAGCGGGAGGGCCTACGAGCAGTACTTC
NA,TRBJ2-1,TRBV2,NA,CASSVTGANEQFF,TGTGCCAGCAGCGTTACAGGCGCCAATGAGCAGTTCTTC
TRBD1,TRBJ1-1,TRBV20-1,NA,CSASLTGGTEAFF,TGCAGTGCTAGTCTGACAGGGGGAACTGAAGCTTTCTTT
TRBD2,TRBJ2-7,TRBV5-6,once,CASSPDASGRAHEQYF,TGTGCCAGCAGCCCGGATGCTAGCGGGAGGGCCCACGAGCAGTACTTC
NA,TRBJ1-4,TRBV28,NA,CASRDYFGGNEKLFF,TGTGCCAGCAGGGACTACTTTGGAGGGAATGAAAAACTGTTTTTT
TRBD1,TRBJ1-1,TRBV28,NA,CASSLRDRGPGEAFF,TGTGCCAGCAGTCTCCGGGACAGGGGCCCCGGTGAAGCTTTCTTT
TRBD2,TRBJ2-1,TRBV6-1,NA,CASSERASGGAIGAYNEQFF,TGTGCCAGCAGTGAAAGGGCTAGCGGGGGGGCCATAGGTGCCTACAATGAGCAGTTCTTC
TRBD2,TRBJ2-1,TRBV28,NA,CASSLTGIAGGRGEQFF,TGTGCCAGCAGTTTAACAGGAATAGCGGGGGGCCGTGGTGAGCAGTTCTTC
NA,TRBJ2-7,TRBV20-1,NA,CSASLSYEQYF,TGCAGTGCTAGTTTATCCTACGAGCAGTACTTC
TRBD1,TRBJ1-1,TRBV19,NA,CASREGAAAGRGFTEAFF,TGTGCCAGTAGAGAGGGGGCGGCGGCAGGCCGTGGGTTTACTGAAGCTTTCTTT
NA,TRBJ2-3,TRBV27,NA,CASSSTGHDTQYF,TGTGCCAGCAGTTCCACCGGTCACGATACGCAGTATTTT
NA,TRBJ1-5,TRBV7-2,NA,CASSPGAGQPQHF,TGTGCCAGCAGCCCAGGGGCGGGTCAGCCCCAGCATTTT
TRBD1,TRBJ1-1,TRBV18,NA,CASSPDRGQLNTEAFF,TGTGCCAGCTCACCAGATAGGGGACAGTTGAACACTGAAGCTTTCTTT
TRBD2,TRBJ2-1,TRBV27,once,CASSRLAGGEVVGNEQFF,TGTGCCAGCAGTCGACTAGCGGGAGGGGAGGTGGTAGGCAATGAGCAGTTCTTC
TRBD1,TRBJ1-2,TRBV28,NA,CASSLGEGDRDGYTF,TGTGCCAGCAGTTTGGGGGAGGGGGACAGGGACGGCTACACCTTC
NA,TRBJ2-2,TRBV19,NA,CASRTGATGELFF,TGTGCCAGTAGGACAGGAGCTACCGGGGAGCTGTTTTTT
TRBD1,TRBJ1-2,TRBV3-1/TRBV3-2,NA,CASSPGGPQVYHGYTF,TGTGCCAGCAGCCCAGGGGGCCCCCAGGTTTACCATGGCTACACCTTC
NA,TRBJ1-5,TRBV27,NA,CASSLLGGLISNQPQHF,TGTGCCAGCAGTCTCCTGGGGGGGCTAATAAGCAATCAGCCCCAGCATTTT
TRBD1,TRBJ1-1,TRBV28,NA,CASSPFDRARTEAFF,TGTGCCAGCAGTCCCTTTGACAGGGCAAGGACTGAAGCTTTCTTT
NA,TRBJ2-1,TRBV11-2,few,CASSLIASEQFF,TGTGCCAGCAGCCTCATAGCTTCCGAGCAGTTCTTC
NA,TRBJ2-7,TRBV7-2,NA,CASSLMPGLEGEQYF,TGTGCCAGCAGCTTAATGCCGGGACTCGAGGGCGAGCAGTACTTC
TRBD2,TRBJ2-7,TRBV4-1,few,CASSQDPAGLSYEQYF,TGCGCCAGCAGCCAAGATCCAGCGGGACTGTCCTACGAGCAGTACTTC
NA,TRBJ1-1,TRBV5-4,NA,CASSLEGLLNTEAFF,TGTGCCAGCAGCTTAGAAGGACTTCTGAACACTGAAGCTTTCTTT
TRBD2,TRBJ2-7,TRBV6-6,few,CASSRGTSYEQYF,TGTGCCAGCAGCCGAGGGACTAGCTACGAGCAGTACTTC
NA,TRBJ2-3,TRBV3-1/TRBV3-2,once,CASSQGGVGKDTQYF,TGTGCCAGCAGCCAAGGCGGGGTTGGAAAAGATACGCAGTATTTT
TRBD2,TRBJ2-5,TRBV14,few,CASSPGLALGGETQYF,TGTGCCAGCAGCCCCGGACTAGCTTTGGGCGGAGAGACCCAGTACTTC
NA,TRBJ2-6,TRBV27,NA,CASSSSSGRGANVLTF,TGTGCCAGCAGTTCTTCTTCAGGGCGTGGGGCCAACGTCCTGACTTTC
TRBD1,TRBJ2-5,TRBV6-1,NA,CASSEDRGLMETQYF,TGTGCCAGCAGTGAAGACAGGGGTCTGATGGAGACCCAGTACTTC
TRBD1,TRBJ1-1,TRBV27,few,CASSWTGITGGNTEAFF,TGTGCCAGCAGTTGGACAGGGATAACCGGGGGGAACACTGAAGCTTTCTTT
TRBD1,TRBJ2-7,TRBV7-2,NA,CASSYDRDRGYEQYF,TGTGCCAGCAGCTACGACCGGGACAGGGGATACGAGCAGTACTTC
NA,TRBJ1-2,TRBV12-3/TRBV12-4,few,CASSLGTSYGYTF,TGTGCCAGCAGTTTAGGGACATCTTATGGCTACACCTTC
NA,TRBJ2-1,TRBV7-3,few,CASSPNGGDYNEQFF,TGTGCCAGCAGCCCCAATGGAGGGGATTACAATGAGCAGTTCTTC
TRBD1,TRBJ1-1,TRBV6-5,NA,CASSYLPGGEAFF,TGTGCCAGCAGTTACCTGCCAGGGGGTGAAGCTTTCTTT
NA,TRBJ2-7,TRBV5-5,NA,CASSLRFIDSPYEQYF,TGTGCCAGCAGCCTCCGTTTCATAGACAGCCCCTACGAGCAGTACTTC
TRBD1,TRBJ2-5,TRBV19,NA,CASSEAGTGLETQYF,TGTGCCAGTAGTGAGGCCGGGACAGGGCTAGAGACCCAGTACTTC
NA,TRBJ1-5,TRBV2,NA,CASSHGISNQPQHF,TGTGCCAGCAGTCACGGGATATCCAATCAGCCCCAGCATTTT
NA,TRBJ2-1,TRBV5-8,NA,CASSLVLWRDSGHEQFF,TGTGCCAGCAGCTTGGTACTATGGCGAGACTCTGGCCATGAGCAGTTCTTC
NA,TRBJ2-5,TRBV6-2/TRBV6-3,few,CASSRPTGVQETQYF,TGTGCCAGCAGTCGACCTACGGGAGTCCAAGAGACCCAGTACTTC
TRBD1,TRBJ2-7,TRBV28,NA,CASTSGTGSYEQYF,TGTGCCAGTACTTCTGGGACAGGGTCCTACGAGCAGTACTTC
TRBD1,TRBJ1-6,TRBV27,few,CASSLGGTGGPNSPLHF,TGTGCCAGCAGTCTAGGGGGGACAGGGGGCCCAAATTCACCCCTCCACTTT
NA,TRBJ1-1,TRBV27,NA,CASSLGRLNTEAFF,TGTGCCAGCAGTTTGGGCAGGCTGAACACTGAAGCTTTCTTT
TRBD1,TRBJ1-2,TRBV24-1,NA,CATSDQGQGDGYTF,TGTGCCACCAGTGATCAAGGACAGGGGGATGGCTACACCTTC
TRBD1,TRBJ2-2,TRBV6-5,NA,CASTGTGGFGELFF,TGTGCCAGCACCGGGACAGGGGGCTTCGGGGAGCTGTTTTTT
NA,TRBJ2-1,TRBV6-4,NA,CASRGEAPSSYNEQFF,TGTGCCAGCAGGGGGGAGGCGCCTAGCTCCTACAATGAGCAGTTCTTC
TRBD1,TRBJ2-3,TRBV6-1,NA,CASSERGTGSFTDTQYF,TGTGCCAGCAGTGAAAGGGGGACAGGGTCCTTCACAGATACGCAGTATTTT
TRBD1,TRBJ1-5,TRBV10-2,few,CASSAGTGNQPQHF,TGCGCCAGCAGTGCCGGGACAGGAAATCAGCCCCAGCATTTT
TRBD2,TRBJ2-5,TRBV3-1/TRBV3-2,NA,CASSPEVGGGETQYF,TGTGCCAGCAGCCCTGAGGTCGGGGGAGGGGAGACCCAGTACTTC
TRBD2,TRBJ2-4,TRBV5-1,NA,CASSLTGGAKNIQYF,TGCGCCAGCAGCCTTACGGGGGGTGCCAAAAACATTCAGTACTTC